The clone carrying this TCR beta chain was observed at least ten times. Antigen specificity is unknown. This sample is part of a study of metastatic and nonmetastatic thyroid tumors. Study background: Both malignant and benign thyroid patients supplied peripheral blood and tumor or nodule tissue samples, across which the repertoires of these patients were then compared.

Study-wide findings and caveats: Malignant thyroid tumors reportedly exceeded benign nodules significantly in TCR beta diversity, with the difference appearing in blood and tumor.

Trimming took 5 bases from V and 0 from J, leaving 10 bases between them. Looked up from germline, CDR1 is SGHTA and CDR2 is FQGNSA. The CDR3 consists of 14 residues. Patients underwent thyroid surgery, and none had received any treatment before it. Original processing notes: The study built a papillary thyroid cancer distant-metastasis classifier from CDR3 differences across clinicopathological groups. TCRdb used MiXCR to call clones anew from the PCR reads. The V and J calls and clone size come from TCRdb's table, not from the authors' own analysis. This table holds some 9,100 clones, roughly 9.7% found once.

Sequences were obtained from tumor tissue. The genes are TRBV7-2 and TRBJ1-1; D is unresolved. This clonotype originated in a female donor with papillary thyroid cancer or a benign thyroid nodule (not recorded which). Some clones in this sample may be carry-over from other donors' samples. CDR3 residues: CASSRGNMNTEAFF. Written as DNA, the CDR3 is TGTGCCAGCAGCCGCGGGAACATGAACACTGAAGCTTTCTTT.